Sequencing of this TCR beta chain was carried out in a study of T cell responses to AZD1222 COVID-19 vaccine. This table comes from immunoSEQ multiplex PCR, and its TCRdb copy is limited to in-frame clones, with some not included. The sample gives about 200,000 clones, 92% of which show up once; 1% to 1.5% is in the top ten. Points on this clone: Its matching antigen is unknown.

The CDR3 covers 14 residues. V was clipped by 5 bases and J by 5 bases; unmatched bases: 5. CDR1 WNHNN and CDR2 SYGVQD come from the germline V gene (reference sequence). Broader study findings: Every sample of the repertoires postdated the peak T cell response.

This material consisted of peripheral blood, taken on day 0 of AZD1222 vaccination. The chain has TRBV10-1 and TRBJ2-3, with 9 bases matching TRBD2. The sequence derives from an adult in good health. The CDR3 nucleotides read TGCGCCAGCAGTCAGGGGACTAGCCAAGATACGCAGTATTTT. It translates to CASSQGTSQDTQYF.